This is a list of T cell receptor beta chains from one sample in a study. TCRdb re-called the RT-PCR reads through MiXCR, storing one row per CDR3 protein. The sample contains around 700,000 distinct CDR3 sequences, 11% to 15% of which appear only once. The sample comprised memory CD4+ T cells from blood. The receptors shown here come from a female donor in good health, serving as a healthy control. Both conserved end residues are part of each CDR3. Fields, in order: J gene, V gene, clone size, D gene, CDR3 protein, CDR3 DNA. The D gene is left open where the match is weak. Only some rows state a clone size, as once, few, many or a class for expanded clones.

>TRBJ2-5|TRBV18|few|-
CASSQSSGEETQYF
TGTGCCAGCTCACAAAGCTCGGGGGAAGAGACCCAGTACTTC
>TRBJ2-1|TRBV10-3|many|-
CAINAGGNEQFF
TGTGCCATCAATGCAGGAGGTAATGAGCAGTTCTTC
>TRBJ2-7|TRBV6-1|-|-
CASTVGGASYEQYF
TGTGCCAGTACGGTGGGGGGCGCCTCCTACGAGCAGTACTTC
>TRBJ2-5|TRBV19|few|TRBD1
CASRNRGRGETQYF
TGTGCCAGTAGGAACAGGGGAAGAGGGGAGACCCAGTACTTC
>TRBJ1-6|TRBV4-1|-|-
CASSQENRLNSPLHF
TGCGCCAGCAGCCAAGAAAACAGGCTAAATTCACCCCTCCACTTT
>TRBJ1-1|TRBV5-6|-|-
CASSLDRGTLNTEAFF
TGTGCCAGCAGCTTGGATAGGGGGACGCTGAACACTGAAGCTTTCTTT
>TRBJ2-1|TRBV18|many|TRBD2
CASSPGTSGNEQFF
TGTGCCAGCTCACCCGGGACTAGCGGCAATGAGCAGTTCTTC
>TRBJ1-2|TRBV6-5|many|-
CASSYSRGRSHYGYTF
TGTGCCAGCAGTTACTCTCGGGGCCGCTCCCACTATGGCTACACCTTC
>TRBJ2-3|TRBV7-2|few|TRBD2
CASRKGAGAFTDTQYF
TGTGCCAGCAGGAAGGGAGCGGGAGCCTTCACAGATACGCAGTATTTT
>TRBJ2-5|TRBV5-1|few|TRBD1
CASSYSLNLGQVRETQYF
TGCGCCAGCAGCTACTCCCTCAACCTCGGACAGGTGAGGGAGACCCAGTACTTC
>TRBJ1-5|TRBV18|-|-
CASSLARGAESNQPQHF
TGTGCCAGCTCACTAGCCCGGGGGGCTGAATCTAATCAGCCCCAGCATTTT
>TRBJ1-1|TRBV29-1|many|TRBD1
CSVARGQGAFF
TGCAGCGTAGCCAGGGGGCAGGGAGCTTTCTTT
>TRBJ1-1|TRBV7-9|-|-
CASSLEGRAAAFF
TGTGCCAGCAGCTTAGAGGGAAGGGCAGCGGCTTTCTTT
>TRBJ1-1|TRBV7-9|few|TRBD1
CASSYGPGQGVNLADTEAFF
TGTGCCAGCAGCTACGGGCCGGGACAGGGGGTTAATCTAGCGGACACTGAAGCTTTCTTT
>TRBJ2-5|TRBV9|-|-
CASSVGTYQETQYF
TGTGCCAGCAGCGTTGGGACTTATCAAGAGACCCAGTACTTC
>TRBJ2-7|TRBV6-5|-|-
CASSYSYPLHEQYF
TGTGCCAGCAGTTACTCTTACCCCCTGCACGAGCAGTACTTC
>TRBJ2-3|TRBV6-5|-|-
CASSGSDSSPRNF
TGTGCCAGCAGTGGTTCAGACAGTTCCCCTCGGAATTTT
>TRBJ2-1|TRBV12-3/TRBV12-4|-|-
CASSLEFHSYNEQFF
TGTGCCAGCAGTTTAGAGTTCCACTCCTACAATGAGCAGTTCTTC
>TRBJ1-4|TRBV4-2|-|-
CASSQVNVATNEKLFF
TGTGCCAGCAGCCAAGTAAACGTTGCAACTAATGAAAAACTGTTTTTT
>TRBJ1-2|TRBV7-2|-|TRBD1
CASKATRDSHGYTF
TGTGCCAGCAAAGCGACCCGGGACAGCCATGGCTACACCTTC
>TRBJ2-2|TRBV1|-|-
CTSSLGVSGELFF
TGCACCAGCAGCCTAGGGGTATCCGGGGAGCTGTTTTTT
>TRBJ2-7|TRBV6-1|-|-
CASSEGPAPSYEQYF
TGTGCCAGCAGTGAAGGGCCAGCGCCTTCCTACGAGCAGTACTTC
>TRBJ1-1|TRBV12-3/TRBV12-4|few|-
CASSSTGVTEAFF
TGTGCCAGCAGTTCTACAGGAGTCACTGAAGCTTTCTTT
>TRBJ2-7|TRBV5-4|many|-
CAAAEAPTYEQYF
TGTGCCGCTGCCGAGGCCCCGACCTACGAGCAGTACTTC
>TRBJ2-1|TRBV27|few|TRBD2
CASSTRTSGSQQFF
TGTGCCAGCAGTACACGGACTAGCGGGAGCCAGCAGTTCTTC
>TRBJ1-2|TRBV28|-|-
CASSSQIRSYGYTF
TGTGCCAGCAGTTCCCAGATCCGCTCATATGGCTACACCTTC
>TRBJ1-4|TRBV3-1|many|-
CASSQDPASATNEKLFF
TGTGCCAGCAGCCAAGATCCCGCTTCTGCAACTAATGAAAAACTGTTTTTT
>TRBJ1-4|TRBV5-1|-|-
CASSLAPLQAGNEKLFF
TGCGCCAGCAGCTTGGCCCCCCTCCAGGCGGGTAATGAAAAACTGTTTTTT
>TRBJ2-2|TRBV4-1|few|TRBD1
CASSLSGQMNTGELFF
TGCGCCAGCAGTCTCTCGGGACAGATGAACACCGGGGAGCTGTTTTTT
>TRBJ2-1|TRBV15|many|-
CATSRDARAAYNEQFF
TGTGCCACCAGCAGAGATGCGAGGGCGGCCTACAATGAGCAGTTCTTC
>TRBJ2-7|TRBV4-2|few|-
CASSPQGSSRLSEQYF
TGTGCCAGCAGCCCCCAGGGATCTAGTCGGTTATCCGAGCAGTACTTC
>TRBJ2-1|TRBV3-1|-|-
CASSQDMSGGTEQFF
TGTGCCAGCAGCCAAGATATGTCCGGCGGTACTGAGCAGTTCTTC
>TRBJ1-1|TRBV19|-|-
CASSPTEPNTEAFF
TGTGCCAGTAGCCCGACAGAGCCGAACACTGAAGCTTTCTTT
>TRBJ1-3|TRBV12-3/TRBV12-4|few|-
CASSLMGLRGNTIYF
TGTGCCAGCAGTTTAATGGGGTTACGGGGAAACACCATATATTTT
>TRBJ2-2|TRBV12-5|-|-
CASMHRTHPGSGELFF
TGTGCTAGTATGCACCGGACGCACCCCGGGTCCGGGGAGCTGTTTTTT
>TRBJ2-7|TRBV6-6|-|-
CASSPRLGEQQYF
TGTGCCAGCAGTCCCCGGTTGGGAGAGCAGCAGTACTTC
>TRBJ1-5|TRBV6-6|many|-
CASSQTLDSNQPQHF
TGTGCCAGCAGTCAGACTTTGGACAGCAATCAGCCCCAGCATTTT
>TRBJ2-3|TRBV7-2|few|TRBD2
CASSSGLAGPTDTQYF
TGTGCCAGCAGCTCGGGACTAGCGGGACCCACAGATACGCAGTATTTT
>TRBJ2-5|TRBV27|many|-
CASSWSWGETQYF
TGTGCCAGCAGTTGGTCGTGGGGTGAGACCCAGTACTTC
>TRBJ1-2|TRBV20-1|few|-
CSAGRAGVYTF
TGCAGTGCCGGGCGGGCGGGGGTCTACACCTTC
>TRBJ2-5|TRBV7-8|few|-
CASSLLAPGQGTQYF
TGTGCCAGCAGCCTCCTAGCACCCGGGCAAGGGACCCAGTACTTC
>TRBJ2-7|TRBV7-2|few|-
CASSADYSSYEQYF
TGTGCCAGCAGCGCCGACTACAGCTCCTACGAGCAGTACTTC
>TRBJ2-3|TRBV5-1|many|-
CASSLAVTDTQYF
TGCGCCAGCAGCTTGGCTGTCACAGATACGCAGTATTTT
>TRBJ2-2|TRBV11-2|few|-
CASSRSVGELFF
TGTGCCAGTAGCCGAAGTGTGGGGGAGCTGTTTTTT
>TRBJ1-2|TRBV7-8|few|TRBD1
CASSLGSGGPYGYTF
TGTGCCAGCAGCTTAGGGTCAGGGGGCCCCTATGGCTACACCTTC
>TRBJ2-1|TRBV20-1|-|-
CSARVGAGASNEQFF
TGCAGTGCTAGAGTAGGGGCAGGCGCTAGCAATGAGCAGTTCTTC
>TRBJ1-6|TRBV28|-|TRBD1
CASSSGEGADSPLHF
TGTGCCAGCAGTTCCGGTGAGGGGGCTGATTCACCCCTCCACTTT
>TRBJ2-7|TRBV3-1|-|-
CASSRYLALEQYF
TGTGCCAGCAGCCGGTATCTAGCCTTAGAGCAGTACTTC
>TRBJ2-3|TRBV20-1|-|-
CSEGGGPTDTQYF
TGCAGTGAGGGGGGGGGACCCACAGATACGCAGTATTTT
>TRBJ2-7|TRBV12-3/TRBV12-4|many|-
CASSIRTDTYEQYF
TGTGCCAGCAGTATAAGGACAGATACCTACGAGCAGTACTTC
>TRBJ2-1|TRBV9|few|TRBD1
CASSVRDREDNEQFF
TGTGCCAGCAGCGTCCGGGACAGGGAGGACAATGAGCAGTTCTTC
>TRBJ2-7|TRBV9|many|-
CASSVDGSSYEQYF
TGTGCCAGCAGCGTAGACGGTAGCAGCTACGAGCAGTACTTC